The rows below give T cell receptor beta chains drawn from one sample of a study of response to subunit inactivated influenza vaccine. TCRdb analysed the RT-PCR reads with MiXCR anew, one entry per CDR3 protein. The data contain 500,000 to 550,000 distinct CDR3 sequences, around a quarter of them singletons. This sample also appeared in a second study, on T cells expressing NK-cell markers.

This specimen consisted of CD4+ T cells sorted from PBMCs, obtained 12 days after vaccination. The receptors stem from a middle-aged man who received an inactivated influenza vaccine. Both conserved end residues are part of each CDR3. Fields, in order: V gene, J gene, clone size, D gene, CDR3 protein, CDR3 DNA. The D gene is left open where the match is weak. Clone size, where shown, is once, few, many, or a class for clones that have expanded.

V: TRBV6-1
J: TRBJ2-3
size: -
D: TRBD1
CDR3: CASSPRDREVGTDTQYF
DNA: TGTGCCAGCAGTCCTAGGGACAGGGAGGTGGGCACAGATACGCAGTATTTT

V: TRBV4-3
J: TRBJ1-1
size: few
D: -
CDR3: CASSQDPGQMNTEAFF
DNA: TGCGCCAGCAGCCAAGACCCTGGACAGATGAACACTGAAGCTTTCTTT

V: TRBV27
J: TRBJ1-2
size: -
D: TRBD1
CDR3: CASSIRGQGNGYTF
DNA: TGTGCCAGCTCAATACGGGGACAGGGGAATGGCTACACCTTC

V: TRBV28
J: TRBJ2-5
size: few
D: TRBD2
CDR3: CASSSSGLAGGKETQYF
DNA: TGTGCCAGCAGTTCCTCAGGACTAGCGGGAGGCAAAGAGACCCAGTACTTC

V: TRBV6-1
J: TRBJ1-1
size: -
D: TRBD1
CDR3: CASSVGQDSAEAFF
DNA: TGTGCCAGCAGTGTAGGACAGGATTCCGCTGAAGCTTTCTTT

V: TRBV10-3
J: TRBJ2-4
size: -
D: -
CDR3: CAISESVGGINIQYF
DNA: TGTGCCATCAGTGAGTCGGTAGGGGGTATTAACATTCAGTACTTC

V: TRBV20-1
J: TRBJ2-3
size: -
D: -
CDR3: CSASWLAIGGNTQYF
DNA: TGCAGTGCTAGTTGGCTAGCCATAGGGGGGAATACGCAGTATTTT

V: TRBV7-6
J: TRBJ2-5
size: -
D: TRBD2
CDR3: CASSLANPNIAGVQETQYF
DNA: TGTGCCAGCAGCTTAGCGAACCCCAACATAGCGGGGGTCCAGGAGACCCAGTACTTC

V: TRBV14
J: TRBJ1-1
size: few
D: TRBD1
CDR3: CASSPHLQGIAFF
DNA: TGTGCCAGCAGCCCCCATCTACAGGGGATAGCTTTCTTT

V: TRBV4-1
J: TRBJ2-5
size: -
D: -
CDR3: CASSQEGTNQETQYF
DNA: TGCGCCAGCAGCCAAGAGGGGACCAACCAAGAGACCCAGTACTTC

V: TRBV29-1
J: TRBJ2-4
size: -
D: -
CDR3: CSVGSGADIQYF
DNA: TGCAGCGTTGGGTCAGGGGCAGACATTCAGTACTTC

V: TRBV4-2
J: TRBJ2-4
size: few
D: -
CDR3: CASSQVDLAKNIQYF
DNA: TGTGCCAGCAGCCAGGTAGATCTAGCCAAAAACATTCAGTACTTC

V: TRBV12-3/TRBV12-4
J: TRBJ2-5
size: -
D: -
CDR3: CASSFSGETQYF
DNA: TGTGCCAGCAGTTTTTCGGGGGAAACCCAGTACTTC